This T cell receptor beta chain came from a study of blood T cell repertoires in COVID-19 (dated by TCRdb to the early 2020s). For context, the study as a whole: Samples from collaborators originated in the United States, Italy and Spain and spanned both the acute and convalescent phases of COVID-19. The prospective study material was composed of cDNA or gDNA derived from T cells, B-cell-depleted T cells, or PBMCs. The dataset comprised deeply sampled blood TCRbeta repertoires from subjects exposed to, actively infected with, or recovered from COVID-19. The repertoires were released in a freely available public database intended as a resource for research on the immune response to SARS-CoV-2. Samples came from the ongoing ImmuneRACE study (first 160 participants) plus 1,254 subjects from 6 global collaborators. A de-identified subject ID, COVID-19 status, age in years and sex were almost always included in the sample metadata. Where available, HLA class I and class II types were obtained from metadata supplied by the sample provider rather than from assay-based typing.

With respect to this clone: The target of this receptor is not known. Per-base quality was not reported, and no clone a single base away is much larger than it.

The CDR3, from cysteine to phenylalanine, totals 15 residues. Only the CDR3 region is kept as DNA, spanning 45 bases read in frame from base 1. V loses 4 bases at its end and J loses 7 bases; junction bases beyond the gene matches: 9. Per the germline V gene, SGHRS is the CDR1 and YFSETQ is the CDR2. TCRbeta CDR3 regions were amplified from genomic DNA using the immunoSEQ Assay, a bias-controlled multiplex PCR. On the study's bioinformatics: Within the assay, amplification of reference gene primers was used to estimate how many nucleated cells each sample contained. To quantify the absolute abundance of each unique TCRbeta CDR3 rearrangement, sequence reads were collapsed and filtered. For each sample, productive Simpson clonality was calculated by taking the square root of Simpson's diversity index across productive rearrangements. This immuneACCESS table, as held by TCRdb, lists in-frame sequences with V and J called but not all clones. Of the missing ones, under half trace to an unresolved V gene in checked studies; the others have no known cause. The DNA gave D and trimming, while V, J and clone size come from that table. For this sample there are about 21,000 clones; 83% appear just once. The top ten clones comprise about 6.3% of the sample.

Study-level results and caveats: Clinical and demographic metadata were provided uncurated, with the amount varying by source and participant.

Collaborating institutions collected whole blood in K2EDTA tubes following their own protocols. Collaborator samples were shipped for TCRbeta analysis as frozen whole blood, isolated PBMCs, or DNA extracted from either sample type. The TCR was taken from a human donor in a cohort sampled during active COVID-19. The chain is assembled from TRBV5-1 and TRBJ1-5, with 9 bases matching TRBD1. The sample comprised peripheral blood. The nucleotide sequence reads TGCGCCAGCAGCCCCGACAGGGGGAGCGGACAGCCCCAGCATTTT. Translated, this gives CASSPDRGSGQPQHF. The full variable domain, with segments outside the CDR3 supplied by the reference TRBV5-1 and TRBJ1-5 proteins, appears as KAGVTQTPRYLIKTRGQQVTLSCSPISGHRSVSWYQQTPGQGLQFLFEYFSETQRNKGNFPGRFSGRQFSNSRSEMNVSTLELGDSALYLCASSPDRGSGQPQHFGDGTRLSIL.